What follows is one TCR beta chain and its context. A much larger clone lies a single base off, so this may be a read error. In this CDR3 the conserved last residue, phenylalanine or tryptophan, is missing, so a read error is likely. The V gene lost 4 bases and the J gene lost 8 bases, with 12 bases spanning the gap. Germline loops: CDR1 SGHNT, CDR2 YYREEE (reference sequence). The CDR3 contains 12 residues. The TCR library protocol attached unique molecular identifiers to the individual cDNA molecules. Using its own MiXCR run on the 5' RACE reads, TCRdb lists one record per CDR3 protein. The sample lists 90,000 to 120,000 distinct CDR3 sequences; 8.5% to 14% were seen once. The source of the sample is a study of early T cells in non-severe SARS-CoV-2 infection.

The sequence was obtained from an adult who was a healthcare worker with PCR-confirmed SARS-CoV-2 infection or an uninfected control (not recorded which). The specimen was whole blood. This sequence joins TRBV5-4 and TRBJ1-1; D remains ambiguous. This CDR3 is CASSAGRSEAFL. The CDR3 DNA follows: TGTGCCAGCAGCGCTGGGCGGTCCGAAGCTTTCTTA.